These 16 T cell receptor beta chains were sequenced from one sample in a study of T cells in Graves' hyperthyroidism and ophthalmopathy. Amplification yielded TCR beta CDR3 regions, with RNA transcripts as the source. RT-PCR in the first round (using the HTBI primer set) targeted the TCR CDR3. TCRdb recomputed calls from the multiplex PCR reads with MiXCR, one row per CDR3 protein. The table has hundreds of thousands of distinct CDR3 sequences, about 15% seen once. Sequenced sample: blood. The receptors were gathered from a woman between 50 and 59 years old with Graves' ophthalmopathy.

This clonotype was detected many times. The chain joins TRBV7-9 to TRBJ2-7, with TRBD2 identical over 8 bases. This CDR3 comprises 14 residues. With 4 bases clipped from V and 3 bases from J, the junction kept 5 bases outside the gene matches. Germline CDR1 and CDR2: SEHNR and FQNEAQ (reference sequence). The CDR3 DNA follows: TGTGCCAGCAGCTCTATAGCGGGAAACTACGAGCAGTACTTC. This encodes CASSSIAGNYEQYF. The whole variable domain, filled in from reference TRBV7-9 and TRBJ2-7, reads DTGVSQNPRHKITKRGQNVTFRCDPISEHNRLYWYRQTLGQGPEFLTYFQNEAQLEKSRLLSDRFSAERPKGSFSTLEIQRTEQGDSAMYLCASSSIAGNYEQYFGPGTRLTVT.

Note on this clonotype: A much larger clone lies a single base off, so this may be a read error. The CDR3 DNA reads TGTGCCATCAGTTACCCCACGGGAGTTCGCAATGAGCAGTTCTTC. Its protein product is CAISYPTGVRNEQFF. V usage is TRBV10-3 and J usage is TRBJ2-1, with D possibly being TRBD2 (6 bases). This CDR3 contains 15 residues. V was clipped by 5 bases and J by 6 bases, with 17 bases between them. In germline, CDR1 is ENHRY, CDR2 SYGVKD.

The V gene is TRBV6-1, the J gene TRBJ1-2; tentatively, D is TRBD1 (6 bases). CDR1 and CDR2 from the germline V gene are MNHNS and SASEGT. This CDR3 region has 15 residues. Trimming removed 6 bases from V and 5 bases from J, with 19 bases in between. The CDR3 sequence: CASRPRGTRDYGYTF. The DNA of the CDR3 is TGTGCCAGCAGACCCAGGGGCACGCGGGATTATGGCTACACCTTC.

The sample holds many counts of this clonotype. The chain uses TRBV12-3 or TRBV12-4 and TRBJ2-3, with TRBD2 matching 14 bases. The CDR3 extends over 15 amino acids. V lost 5 bases to trimming and J lost 4 bases; unmatched junction nucleotides: 2. CDR3 DNA sequence: TGTGCCAGCAGTGCGGGACTAGCGGGAGCAGATACGCAGTATTTT. Amino acids: CASSAGLAGADTQYF.

This clonotype showed up many times. The chain employs TRBV5-1 and TRBJ2-1, with 7 bases lining up with TRBD2. Unmatched junction bases numbered 11, after V lost 4 bases and J lost 4 bases. The length of the CDR3 is 16 residues. CDR1 is SGHRS and CDR2 is YFSETQ in the germline V gene. CDR3 DNA: TGCGCCAGCAGCCCGTCCACCGGGAGGAAATACAATGAGCAGTTCTTC. This codes for CASSPSTGRKYNEQFF.

This chain connects TRBV9 to TRBJ2-1; D is undetermined. Germline assignment: CDR1 SGDLS and CDR2 YYNGEE. The CDR3 spans 12 residues. Trimming cost V 0 bases and J 6 bases, with 4 bases left between them. CDR3 coding DNA: TGTGCCAGCAGCGTAGTCTTCAATGAGCAGTTCTTC. It specifies CASSVVFNEQFF.

About this clonotype: A much larger clone sits a single nucleotide away, making a read error possible. The chain uses TRBV11-2 and TRBJ2-7, with TRBD2 matching 9 bases. The DNA end is a closer match to TRBJ2-1, so the J assignment may be wrong. CDR3 length: 17 residues. Germline V gene lookup returns CDR1 SGHAT and CDR2 FQNNGV. The CDR3 protein is CASSLGPSSGSTYEQFF. The CDR3, as DNA: TGTGCCAGCAGCTTAGGTCCTAGTAGCGGGAGTACCTACGAGCAGTTCTTC.

This clonotype showed up just a few times. This chain uses TRBV18 with TRBJ2-1; the match to TRBD2 covers 8 bases. CDR1 is KGHSH, CDR2 LQKENI, per germline. This CDR3 has 16 residues. The ends lost 0 bases at V and 3 bases at J; junction bases unmatched: 4. The CDR3 is CASSPPRSGSYNEQFF. The CDR3 DNA follows: TGTGCCAGCTCACCACCTAGAAGCGGGAGCTACAATGAGCAGTTCTTC.

This clonotype was counted at least ten times. The chain recombines TRBV18 with TRBJ1-5; tentative D call: TRBD1 (5 bases). Trimming left V 4 bases short and J 6 bases short, with 16 bases between. This CDR3 spans 15 amino acids. Germline CDR1 is KGHSH and CDR2 is LQKENI. CDR3 coding DNA: TGTGCCAGCTCACTTACCCAGGGTTCGGGTCAGCCCCAGCATTTT. Translation gives CASSLTQGSGQPQHF.

This clonotype was seen only a few times. J is TRBJ2-3 and V is TRBV10-3; D gene unclear. Between the trimmed V and J ends, which lost 5 bases and 0 bases, there was a span of 12 bases. The CDR3 length is 15 residues. Germline V CDR1 and CDR2: ENHRY, SYGVKD. The CDR3 DNA follows: TGTGCCATCAGTATCCGACACAATAGCACAGATACGCAGTATTTT. Translation gives CAISIRHNSTDTQYF.

This clonotype was observed at least ten times. V is TRBV29-1 and J is TRBJ2-2, with 9 nucleotides matching TRBD1. The trim removed 7 bases at V and 6 bases at J, leaving 12 bases unmatched. This CDR3 contains 15 residues. From germline, CDR1 is SQVTM and CDR2 ANQGSEA. DNA of the CDR3: TGCAGCGCCGGACGTCCGGGACAGGGTTCCGGGGAGCTGTTTTTT. This translates into CSAGRPGQGSGELFF.

This clonotype was counted at least ten times. V and J are TRBV24-1 and TRBJ2-3, with TRBD2 matching over 11 bases. The CDR3 is made up of 16 amino acids. Germline V gene lookup returns CDR1 KGHDR and CDR2 SFDVKD. The V and J ends lost 5 bases and 0 bases, in that order; junction bases with no gene match: 3. This chain's CDR3 is CATSARLAGSTDTQYF. The CDR3, as DNA: TGTGCCACCAGTGCCAGACTAGCGGGAAGCACAGATACGCAGTATTTT.

This clonotype was seen at least ten times. This chain's CDR3 is CSVSGGADEQFF. The CDR3 DNA reads TGCAGCGTCTCAGGGGGGGCCGATGAGCAGTTCTTC. This sequence joins TRBV29-1 and TRBJ2-1; either TRBD1 or TRBD2 may fit D (7 bases each). V dropped 6 bases and J dropped 8 bases, with 14 bases sitting between them. The CDR3 loop spans 12 amino acids. CDR1 and CDR2 (germline): SQVTM, ANQGSEA.

This chain joins TRBV6-1 and TRBJ2-1, with D unclear. V was pared by 3 bases and J by 8 bases, with 8 bases between. The V gene's germline CDR1 is MNHNS and CDR2 SASEGT. This CDR3 is built from 12 residues. The DNA of the CDR3 is TGTGCCAGCAGTGAGTCAGGAGATGAGCAGTTCTTC. The encoded protein is CASSESGDEQFF.

This clonotype was seen many times. The chain recombines TRBV27 with TRBJ2-1; TRBD2 matches 13 bases. This CDR3 contains 16 residues. Germline V CDR1 and CDR2: MNHEY, SMNVEV (reference sequence). Losses at the gene ends were 5 bases for V and 5 bases for J; bases not matched to a gene: 6. This chain's CDR3 is CASSPRTSGSHNEQFF. As DNA, the CDR3 is TGTGCCAGCAGTCCCAGGACTAGCGGGAGTCACAATGAGCAGTTCTTC.

This clonotype occurred many times. The rearrangement joins TRBV28 to TRBJ2-7; 9 positions match TRBD1. CDR3 size: 14 residues. V shed 4 bases, J shed 7 bases, and the junction held 8 bases outside the gene matches. In germline, CDR1 is MDHEN, CDR2 SYDVKM. The CDR3 protein is CASSYIQGAKEQYF. CDR3 coding DNA: TGTGCCAGCAGTTATATACAGGGGGCTAAAGAGCAGTACTTC.